This is a list of T cell receptor beta chains from one sample in a study of cytotoxic CD8 clonotypes in ibrutinib-treated CLL. This table comes from immunoSEQ multiplex PCR, and its TCRdb copy is limited to in-frame clones, with some not included. The sample has 58,000 or so clones, 57% seen once. Sample: PBMCs, taken after 12 months of ibrutinib treatment. These receptors came from a human donor with chronic lymphocytic leukemia. Both conserved end residues are part of each CDR3. The order of the fields is clone size, V gene, J gene, D gene, CDR3 protein, CDR3 DNA. A D gene is named only where the DNA matches it firmly. Size values are once, few and many counts, or a class for expanded clones, and some rows have none.

medium-sized	TRBV18	TRBJ2-7	NA	CASSQITYEQYF	TGTGCCAGCTCACAGATAACCTACGAGCAGTACTTC
NA	TRBV10-3	TRBJ1-1	NA	CAISGGSGLSPAFF	TGTGCCATCAGTGGAGGGTCAGGGCTAAGCCCAGCTTTCTTT
NA	TRBV5-4	TRBJ2-2	TRBD1	CASSLVGQGFTGELFF	TGTGCCAGCAGCTTGGTTGGACAGGGTTTCACCGGGGAGCTGTTTTTT
NA	TRBV5-6	TRBJ1-5	TRBD1	CASSYGQAGEPQHF	TGTGCCAGCAGCTACGGACAGGCTGGGGAGCCCCAGCATTTT
few	TRBV11-3	TRBJ1-2	NA	CASSFPGLVDYTF	TGTGCCAGCAGTTTTCCGGGCCTGGTCGACTACACCTTC
NA	TRBV5-4	TRBJ2-7	NA	CASSSTQKTFYEQYF	TGTGCCAGCAGCTCTACACAAAAGACCTTCTACGAGCAGTACTTC
NA	TRBV11-1	TRBJ2-2	TRBD2	CASSLTTSGRSTGELFF	TGTGCCAGCAGCTTAACCACTAGCGGGAGGAGCACCGGGGAGCTGTTTTTT
once	TRBV15	TRBJ1-4	NA	CATSREGNRGEKLFF	TGTGCCACCAGCAGAGAGGGGAACCGGGGTGAAAAACTGTTTTTT
NA	TRBV18	TRBJ2-4	TRBD2	CASSPELAGGSYIQYF	TGTGCCAGCTCACCGGAACTAGCGGGAGGAAGTTACATTCAGTACTTC
NA	TRBV6-1	TRBJ2-1	NA	CASSYLWEQFF	TGTGCCAGCAGTTACCTTTGGGAGCAGTTCTTC
few	TRBV2	TRBJ1-2	NA	CASIPGAPYGYTF	TGTGCCAGCATCCCGGGAGCCCCTTATGGCTACACCTTC
many	TRBV19	TRBJ1-5	NA	CASVLRTADNQPQHF	TGTGCCAGCGTATTAAGGACAGCCGACAATCAGCCCCAGCATTTT
few	TRBV6-6	TRBJ2-3	TRBD2	CASSSRLAGGTDTQYF	TGTGCCAGCAGTTCCAGACTAGCGGGGGGCACAGATACGCAGTATTTT
few	TRBV6-5	TRBJ1-1	TRBD1	CASSYATGGIEAFF	TGTGCCAGCAGTTACGCCACAGGGGGGATTGAAGCTTTCTTT
few	TRBV20-1	TRBJ1-3	NA	CSSFLGNTIYF	TGCAGTTCCTTCCTCGGAAACACCATATATTTT
NA	TRBV9	TRBJ1-2	NA	CASSLVGGYYGYTF	TGTGCCAGCAGCTTGGTGGGGGGGTACTATGGCTACACCTTC
many	TRBV6-1	TRBJ2-5	TRBD1	CASCRERGRGETQYF	TGTGCCAGCTGCCGCGAGAGGGGGCGAGGAGAGACCCAGTACTTC
NA	TRBV7-6	TRBJ2-6	TRBD1	CASSLGRGPGANVLTF	TGTGCCAGCAGCTTAGGCAGGGGGCCTGGGGCCAACGTCCTGACTTTC
many	TRBV19	TRBJ1-2	NA	CASTRGLNYGYTF	TGTGCCAGTACTCGGGGATTAAACTATGGCTACACCTTC
NA	TRBV5-1	TRBJ2-2	TRBD1	CASSVTGTGAGGELFF	TGCGCCAGCAGCGTTACCGGGACAGGAGCCGGGGGGGAGCTGTTTTTT
NA	TRBV5-1	TRBJ2-5	TRBD2	CASSLGLAGGHQETQYF	TGCGCCAGCAGCTTGGGACTAGCGGGGGGGCACCAAGAGACCCAGTACTTC
NA	TRBV7-2	TRBJ1-1	TRBD1	CASSATGITEAFF	TGTGCCAGCAGCGCGACAGGGATCACTGAAGCTTTCTTT
NA	TRBV5-1	TRBJ2-3	NA	CASQQLGSGTSTDTQYF	TGCGCCAGCCAGCAACTCGGATCCGGGACTAGCACAGATACGCAGTATTTT
NA	TRBV5-1	TRBJ2-5	NA	CASRPRPVYQETQYF	TGCGCCAGCAGGCCCAGGCCTGTGTACCAAGAGACCCAGTACTTC
few	TRBV4-1	TRBJ2-5	NA	CASSQITQGGGTQYF	TGCGCCAGCAGCCAAATTACACAGGGCGGGGGGACCCAGTACTTC
NA	TRBV30	TRBJ2-3	NA	CAWSMDTQYF	TGTGCCTGGAGTATGGATACGCAGTATTTT
NA	TRBV28	TRBJ1-2	TRBD1	CASSFLGQGRGEGYGYTF	TGTGCCAGCAGTTTTCTCGGACAGGGCCGAGGAGAGGGGTATGGCTACACCTTC
NA	TRBV2	TRBJ1-4	NA	CASSELGGRSEKLFF	TGTGCCAGCAGTGAACTAGGGGGGCGAAGTGAAAAACTGTTTTTT
many	TRBV5-1	TRBJ1-2	NA	CASSLRDAGGYGYTF	TGCGCCAGCAGCCTTAGGGACGCCGGGGGCTATGGCTACACCTTC
NA	TRBV6-5	TRBJ1-4	NA	CASRSYEKLFF	TGTGCCAGCAGGTCCTATGAAAAACTGTTTTTT